What follows are 4 T cell receptor beta chains derived from one specimen sequenced in a study of blood T cell repertoires in COVID-19. Data came from immunoSEQ multiplex PCR; TCRdb stores just in-frame clones and leaves some out. The sample includes 300,000 to 350,000 clones, roughly 90% of them seen just once. The source material was peripheral blood. The source is a woman aged 60 to 75 with COVID-19, enrolled during active disease.

J is TRBJ1-3 and V is TRBV27; a possible D gene is TRBD1 (5 bases). V dropped 5 bases and J dropped 9 bases, with 23 bases sitting between them. There are 16 residues in the CDR3. Germline loops: CDR1 MNHEY, CDR2 SMNVEV (reference sequence). In DNA form, the CDR3 reads TGTGCCAGCAGTCATTACCTGCGGCAGGGCGTCGGCACCATATATTTT. Translated: CASSHYLRQGVGTIYF.

V usage is TRBV5-6 and J usage is TRBJ1-5, with D perhaps TRBD1 (6 bases). The germline V and J ends were trimmed by 4 bases and 1 base, with 9 bases remaining between them. From germline, CDR1 is SGHDT and CDR2 YYEEEE. The CDR3 is 14 amino acids. The CDR3 reads CASSPRGSNQPQHF. For the CDR3, the DNA is TGTGCCAGCAGCCCGAGGGGGAGCAATCAGCCCCAGCATTTT.

This sequence joins TRBV10-2 and TRBJ2-4, with 9 nucleotides matching TRBD1. Germline V lookup: CDR1 WSHSY, CDR2 SAAADI. The CDR3 runs to 16 residues. With V trimmed by 8 bases and J by 1 base, 9 bases remained unmatched. CDR3 loop: CASLRQGVSAKNIQYF. The CDR3 DNA reads TGCGCCAGCCTAAGACAGGGGGTCTCGGCCAAAAACATTCAGTACTTC.

The gene calls are TRBV30 and TRBJ1-1; the D is unclear. With 2 bases removed from V and 1 base from J, the gap between germline ends came to 23 bases. This CDR3 has 18 residues. Germline assignment: CDR1 GTSNPN and CDR2 SVGIG (reference sequence). This chain's CDR3 is CAWSPRPLWGRGNTEAFF. CDR3 in DNA: TGTGCCTGGAGTCCCCGCCCCCTCTGGGGTCGGGGGAACACTGAAGCTTTCTTT.